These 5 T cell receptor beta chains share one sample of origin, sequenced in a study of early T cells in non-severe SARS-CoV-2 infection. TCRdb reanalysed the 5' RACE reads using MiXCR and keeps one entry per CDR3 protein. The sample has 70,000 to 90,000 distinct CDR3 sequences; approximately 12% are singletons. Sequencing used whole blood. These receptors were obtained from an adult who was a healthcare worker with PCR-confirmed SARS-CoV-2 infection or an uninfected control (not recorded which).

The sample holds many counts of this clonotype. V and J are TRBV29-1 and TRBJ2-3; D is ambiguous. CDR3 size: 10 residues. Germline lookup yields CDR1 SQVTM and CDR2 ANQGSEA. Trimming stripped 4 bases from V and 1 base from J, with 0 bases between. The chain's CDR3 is CSVGTDTQYF. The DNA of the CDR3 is TGCAGCGTTGGCACAGATACGCAGTATTTT.

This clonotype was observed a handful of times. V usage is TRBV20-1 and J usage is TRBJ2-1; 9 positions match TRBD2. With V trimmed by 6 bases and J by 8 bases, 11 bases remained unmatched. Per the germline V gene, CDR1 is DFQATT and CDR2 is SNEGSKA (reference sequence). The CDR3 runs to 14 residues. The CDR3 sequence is CSARWAGGADEQFF. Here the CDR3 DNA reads TGCAGTGCGAGATGGGCGGGAGGGGCAGATGAGCAGTTCTTC.

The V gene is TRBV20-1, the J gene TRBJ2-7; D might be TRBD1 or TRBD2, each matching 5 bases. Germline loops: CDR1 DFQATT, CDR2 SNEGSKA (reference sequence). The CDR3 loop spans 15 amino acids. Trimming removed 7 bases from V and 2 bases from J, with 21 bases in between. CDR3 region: CSVPAGQRGAYEQYF. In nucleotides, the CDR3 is TGCAGTGTCCCCGCAGGCCAGCGAGGGGCCTACGAGCAGTACTTC.

CDR3 coding DNA: TGCAGTGCCGTGTGGGGATTGGACACTGAAGCTTTCTTT. This sequence encodes CSAVWGLDTEAFF. The V gene is TRBV20-1, the J gene TRBJ1-1, with unresolved D. CDR1 and CDR2 (germline): DFQATT, SNEGSKA (reference sequence). The CDR3 loop spans 13 amino acids. V lost 6 bases to trimming and J lost 3 bases, with 14 bases between them.

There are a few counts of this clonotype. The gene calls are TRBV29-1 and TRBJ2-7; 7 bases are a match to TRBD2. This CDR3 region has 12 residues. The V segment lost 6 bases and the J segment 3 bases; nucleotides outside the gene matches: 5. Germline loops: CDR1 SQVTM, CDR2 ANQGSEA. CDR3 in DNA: TGCAGCGTAGCGGGACGCGGCTACGAGCAGTACTTC. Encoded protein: CSVAGRGYEQYF.